This T cell receptor (beta chain) was sequenced during a study of shared clonotypes between healthy human individuals. Clones were read by immunoSEQ multiplex PCR, and TCRdb kept only the in-frame ones, dropping some. The sample contains a few million clones, approximately 95% of which appear only once. Trimming cost V 7 bases and J 6 bases, with 5 bases left between them. The germline gives CDR1 LNHDA, CDR2 SQIVND (reference sequence). There are 10 residues in the CDR3. The source of this sequence is a man aged 18 to 30 in good health. Some clones in this sample may be carry-over from other donors' samples. Material: naive CD4+ T cells from PBMCs. The subset here: CD45RA+ positively selected. V is TRBV19 and J is TRBJ2-3; D remains ambiguous. In nucleotides, the CDR3 is TGTGCCAGTATTGGGGATACGCAGTATTTT. Translated: CASIGDTQYF.